A single sample gave rise to the 30 T cell receptor beta chains below, sequenced in a study of cytomegalovirus exposure and HLA in healthy donors. PCR was performed using 60 Vbeta and 13 Jbeta primers. The data were produced by immunoSEQ multiplex PCR, yet TCRdb's version contains in-frame clones alone and is incomplete. This table has some 150,000 clones, approximately 79% appearing once. Sequenced material: PBMCs. These receptors came from a man in his sixties in good health and CMV-seronegative.

This chain joins TRBV30 and TRBJ2-1, with D unresolved. V lost 2 bases to trimming and J lost 8 bases, with 7 bases between them. The CDR3 totals 11 residues. Germline CDR1 reads GTSNPN; CDR2 reads SVGIG (reference sequence). The CDR3 DNA follows: TGTGCCTGGAGTCCGAGATATGAGCAGTTCTTC. Its translation is CAWSPRYEQFF.

V gene TRBV27 combines with J gene TRBJ2-3, with 7 bases matching TRBD2. Germline V gives CDR1 MNHEY, CDR2 SMNVEV (reference sequence). This CDR3 has 13 amino acids. Trimming took 3 bases from V and 4 from J; bases not matched to a gene: 1. In nucleotides, the CDR3 is TGTGCCAGCAGTTTGGCGGGGGCAGATACGCAGTATTTT. This gives the protein CASSLAGADTQYF.

This clone was seen just once. This chain links TRBV18 with TRBJ2-7; 9 nucleotides align to TRBD1. V shed 6 bases, J shed 0 bases, and the junction held 9 bases outside the gene matches. The CDR3 contains 16 residues. Germline CDR1 KGHSH, CDR2 LQKENI. CDR3 nucleotides: TGTGCCAGCTCCCCCCCCGCGGACAGGGGCTCCTACGAGCAGTACTTC. The encoded protein is CASSPPADRGSYEQYF.

This clone was detected a few times. The chain recombines TRBV6-6 with TRBJ2-5; TRBD2 agrees at 7 bases. V was clipped by 0 bases and J by 11 bases; unmatched bases: 9. Germline CDR1 and CDR2: MNHNY and SVGAGI (reference sequence). The CDR3 is 14 amino acids. The CDR3 DNA reads TGTGCCAGCAGTTACTCGATAGGGCAGGGAGGGCAGTACTTC. This encodes CASSYSIGQGGQYF.

This CDR3 is CASSQDVGQGNSPLHF. Written as DNA, the CDR3 is TGCGCCAGCAGCCAAGATGTGGGACAGGGAAATTCACCCCTCCACTTT. The rearrangement links TRBV4-3 to TRBJ1-6; 9 bases fit TRBD1. This CDR3 contains 16 residues. Germline assignment: CDR1 LGHNA and CDR2 YSLEER. V lost 0 bases, J lost 7 bases, and 4 bases stayed unmatched.

The chain has TRBV7-2 and TRBJ2-2; D is perhaps TRBD2 (6 bases). Germline loops: CDR1 SGHTA, CDR2 FQGNSA. V was cut by 7 bases and J by 2 bases, with 14 bases left in between. This CDR3 is built from 15 residues. The CDR3 DNA reads TGTGCCAGCACGCCGGGGACTCTTAACACCGGGGAGCTGTTTTTT. It is translated as CASTPGTLNTGELFF.

V is TRBV2 and J is TRBJ2-7, with D hard to call. This CDR3 has 12 residues. V lost 6 bases to trimming and J lost 4 bases, with 10 bases between them. Germline V gene sequence: CDR1 SNHLY, CDR2 FYNNEI. The CDR3, as DNA: TGTGCCAGCAGGAGCGACTCTTACGAGCAGTACTTC. This translates into CASRSDSYEQYF. The whole variable domain, filled in from reference TRBV2 and TRBJ2-7, reads EPEVTQTPSHQVTQMGQEVILRCVPISNHLYFYWYRQILGQKVEFLVSFYNNEISEKSEIFDDQFSVERPDGSNFTLKIRSTKLEDSAMYFCASRSDSYEQYFGPGTRLTVT.

J is TRBJ2-3 and V is TRBV11-2, with TRBD2 matching 11 bases. Germline values: CDR1 SGHAT, CDR2 FQNNGV. The CDR3 has 15 residues. Losses at the gene ends were 5 bases for V and 2 bases for J; bases not matched to a gene: 3. The CDR3 DNA is TGTGCCAGCAGCCGTAGCGGGGGGGACACAGATACGCAGTATTTT. It specifies CASSRSGGDTDTQYF.

The rearrangement uses TRBV19 and TRBJ1-4, with D perhaps TRBD1 (6 bases). V was trimmed by 9 bases and J by 3 bases, leaving 17 bases between them. This CDR3 is 15 amino acids long. From germline, CDR1 is LNHDA and CDR2 SQIVND (reference sequence). This CDR3 reads CASAAVDRSNEKLFF. In DNA form, the CDR3 reads TGTGCCAGCGCTGCCGTCGACAGGTCTAATGAAAAACTGTTTTTT.

The rearrangement joins TRBV29-1 to TRBJ2-5; possible D gene TRBD1, 5 bases. The CDR3 is 12 amino acids. Trimming left V 6 bases short and J 5 bases short, with 13 bases between. Per germline, CDR1 SQVTM and CDR2 ANQGSEA. The CDR3 protein is CSVNSGMETQYF. CDR3 DNA sequence: TGCAGCGTGAACTCAGGGATGGAGACCCAGTACTTC. The entire variable domain, with the rest obtained from reference TRBV29-1 and TRBJ2-5, is as follows: SAVISQKPSRDICQRGTSLTIQCQVDSQVTMMFWYRQQPGQSLTLIATANQGSEATYESGFVIDKFPISRPNLTFSTLTVSNMSPEDSSIYLCSVNSGMETQYFGPGTRLLVL.

V and J are TRBV6-4 and TRBJ2-2, with a possible D match to TRBD2 (7 bases). Germline-derived CDR1 and CDR2 are MRHNA and SNTAGT. The V end lost 3 bases, the J end lost 10 bases, and 12 bases lay between the germline ends. The CDR3 loop spans 13 amino acids. The CDR3 reads CASSEGGGSELFF. DNA of the CDR3: TGTGCCAGCAGTGAAGGGGGGGGGTCGGAGCTGTTTTTT.

This clone was counted once. The genes are TRBV6-5 and TRBJ1-1, with 9 nucleotides matching TRBD1. The CDR3 is made up of 14 amino acids. The germline V gene has CDR1 MNHEY and CDR2 SVGAGI. V lost 2 bases to trimming and J lost 11 bases; unmatched junction nucleotides: 9. The DNA of the CDR3 is TGTGCCAGCAGTTACCGCCGTCCCGACAGGGGGGCTTTCTTT. Residues: CASSYRRPDRGAFF.

V and J are TRBV28 and TRBJ2-2, with TRBD2 identical over 7 bases. With V trimmed by 5 bases and J by 2 bases, 11 bases remained unmatched. Germline V CDR1 and CDR2: MDHEN, SYDVKM. CDR3 length: 17 residues. This CDR3 is CASSPRLAAINTGELFF. DNA of the CDR3: TGTGCCAGCAGTCCGCGCCTAGCGGCCATTAACACCGGGGAGCTGTTTTTT.

The chain employs TRBV10-3 and TRBJ2-1; TRBD2 might be the D (5 bases). Germline CDR1 reads ENHRY; CDR2 reads SYGVKD. This CDR3 spans 15 amino acids. V gave up 0 bases and J gave up 4 bases, with 10 bases separating them. The CDR3 is CAISESYSGYNEQFF. The CDR3 nucleotides are TGTGCCATCAGTGAGTCATACAGCGGTTACAATGAGCAGTTCTTC.

The V and J genes are TRBV19 and TRBJ2-5, with TRBD1 matching over 8 bases. The germline V gene encodes CDR1 LNHDA and CDR2 SQIVND (reference sequence). Trimming at V came to 6 bases and at J to 5 bases, leaving 17 bases not matched to a gene. CDR3 length: 17 amino acids. The CDR3 region is CASRPTGQDRPGETQYF. In nucleotides, the CDR3 is TGTGCCAGTAGACCTACGGGACAGGATCGGCCGGGGGAGACCCAGTACTTC.

Notes on this clone: Germline is not matched at one junction end, which may reflect a read error. The CDR3 region has the DNA TGTTCCAGCAGCTTTTGGGACACCTCCTACAATGAGCAGTTCTTC. It codes for CSSSFWDTSYNEQFF. This rearrangement joins TRBV7-9 to TRBJ2-1; TRBD1 might be the D (6 bases). Germline V gene sequence: CDR1 SEHNR, CDR2 FQNEAQ (reference sequence). The CDR3 is 15 amino acids.

The chain carries TRBV28 and TRBJ1-5, with TRBD1 matching over 7 bases. Losses at the gene ends were 6 bases for V and 0 bases for J; bases not matched to a gene: 5. The CDR3 contains 15 residues. CDR1 is MDHEN, CDR2 SYDVKM, per germline. As DNA, the CDR3 is TGTGCCAGCAGACCGACAGGGAATAGCAATCAGCCCCAGCATTTT. Protein sequence: CASRPTGNSNQPQHF.

The J gene is TRBJ2-6, the V gene TRBV6-5, with D unresolved. The CDR3 spans 15 residues. Between the trimmed V and J ends, which lost 2 bases and 1 base, there was a span of 6 bases. Germline V gene data show CDR1 as MNHEY and CDR2 as SVGAGI. The CDR3 sequence is CASSYGLSGANVLTF. The DNA of the CDR3 is TGTGCCAGCAGTTACGGCCTTTCTGGGGCCAACGTCCTGACTTTC.

This clone came up a few times. The chain recombines TRBV11-1 with TRBJ2-3, with TRBD2 matching over 12 bases. With 4 bases clipped from V and 3 bases from J, the junction kept 2 bases outside the gene matches. CDR1 and CDR2 from the germline V gene are SGHAT and FQDESV (reference sequence). The CDR3 consists of 15 residues. The CDR3 protein is CASSSLAGGTDTQYF. CDR3 in DNA: TGTGCCAGCAGCTCCCTAGCGGGGGGGACAGATACGCAGTATTTT.

This chain links TRBV4-1 with TRBJ2-7; 9 bases fit TRBD1. This CDR3 has 16 residues. CDR1 and CDR2 (germline): MGHRA, YSYEKL. V lost 4 bases to trimming and J lost 2 bases; unmatched junction nucleotides: 9. CDR3 sequence (DNA): TGCGCCAGCAGCCTCCGGACAGGGGCCGAGCCCTACGAGCAGTACTTC. Translating gives CASSLRTGAEPYEQYF.

This clone was detected only a few times. The CDR3, as DNA: TGTGCCAGCCCGGGAGGAGGGGCGTCCTACGAGCAGTACTTC. Its protein is CASPGGGASYEQYF. V gene TRBV5-5 combines with J gene TRBJ2-7; 7 bases are a match to TRBD2. In germline, CDR1 is SGHKS, CDR2 YYEKEE (reference sequence). Germline trimming cut 7 bases from V and 1 base from J; bases unmatched to any gene: 8. This CDR3 comprises 14 residues.

This chain connects TRBV11-3 to TRBJ2-1; 10 bases align to TRBD2. Trimming took 4 bases from V and 13 from J; bases not matched to a gene: 7. Germline V gene lookup returns CDR1 SGHNT and CDR2 YENEEA. CDR3 length: 13 amino acids. CDR3 in DNA: TGTGCCAGCAGCTCGCTAGCGGGGGCCCTCCAGTTCTTC. Translated, it gives CASSSLAGALQFF.

The rearrangement joins TRBV11-1 to TRBJ1-2; TRBD1 agrees at 9 bases. Trimming removed 5 bases from V and 0 bases from J; junction bases left unmatched: 7. The CDR3 extends over 16 amino acids. Germline values: CDR1 SGHAT, CDR2 FQDESV (reference sequence). The CDR3 nucleotides are TGTGCCAGCAGCAAGGGACAGGGCTCTACTAACTATGGCTACACCTTC. The encoded protein is CASSKGQGSTNYGYTF.

V is TRBV5-1 and J is TRBJ1-2, with D unclear. The CDR3 totals 14 residues. CDR1 and CDR2 from the germline V gene are SGHRS and YFSETQ. V lost 0 bases to trimming and J lost 0 bases, with 6 bases between them. The CDR3 spells CASSLGTSNYGYTF. The CDR3 DNA sequence: TGCGCCAGCAGCTTGGGGACTTCTAACTATGGCTACACCTTC.

The chain carries TRBV4-1 and TRBJ2-7; 8 bases are a match to TRBD2. Germline CDR1 MGHRA, CDR2 YSYEKL. J was trimmed by 5 bases and V by 3 bases; bases with no gene match: 6. This CDR3 region has 14 residues. CDR3: CASSHPGTSNEQYF. CDR3 coding DNA: TGCGCCAGCAGCCATCCGGGGACTAGTAACGAGCAGTACTTC.

This chain joins TRBV7-6 and TRBJ2-5, with 13 bases aligning to TRBD2. Losses at the gene ends were 4 bases for V and 4 bases for J; bases not matched to a gene: 9. Germline CDR1 SGHVS, CDR2 FNYEAQ. This CDR3 spans 17 amino acids. The chain's CDR3 is CASSSEWTSGSGETQYF. The CDR3 coding sequence is TGTGCCAGCAGCTCTGAATGGACTAGCGGGAGTGGAGAGACCCAGTACTTC.

The V call is TRBV6-5, the J call TRBJ2-7, with D perhaps TRBD1 (5 bases). CDR3 size: 12 residues. Per germline, CDR1 MNHEY and CDR2 SVGAGI. V dropped 6 bases and J dropped 2 bases, with 8 bases sitting between them. The CDR3 region has the DNA TGTGCCAGCAGGGGGCTAACCTACGAGCAGTACTTC. Its protein product is CASRGLTYEQYF.

The chain carries TRBV5-1 and TRBJ1-2; 7 bases are a match to TRBD1. Germline V lookup: CDR1 SGHRS, CDR2 YFSETQ. V shed 4 bases, J shed 1 base, and the junction held 7 bases outside the gene matches. The CDR3 length is 15 residues. This CDR3 reads CASSKGQEINYGYTF. The CDR3 bases are TGCGCCAGCAGCAAAGGACAGGAGATTAACTATGGCTACACCTTC.

The V gene is TRBV13, the J gene TRBJ2-7; D gene ambiguous. V lost 1 base, J lost 6 bases, and 4 bases lay in between. The CDR3 spans 11 residues. From germline, CDR1 is PRHDT and CDR2 FYEKMQ (reference sequence). The CDR3 DNA reads as TGTGCCAGCAGCTTAGTGGCCGAGCAGTACTTC. It is translated as CASSLVAEQYF.

The J gene is TRBJ1-2, the V gene TRBV6-5; tentative D call: TRBD1 (5 bases). Trimming left V 0 bases short and J 5 bases short, with 16 bases between. Germline-derived CDR1 and CDR2 are MNHEY and SVGAGI. This CDR3 contains 16 residues. The CDR3 DNA reads as TGTGCCAGCAGTTACTCGGGGCAGGTCCAAGGATATGGCTACACCTTC. The encoded protein is CASSYSGQVQGYGYTF.